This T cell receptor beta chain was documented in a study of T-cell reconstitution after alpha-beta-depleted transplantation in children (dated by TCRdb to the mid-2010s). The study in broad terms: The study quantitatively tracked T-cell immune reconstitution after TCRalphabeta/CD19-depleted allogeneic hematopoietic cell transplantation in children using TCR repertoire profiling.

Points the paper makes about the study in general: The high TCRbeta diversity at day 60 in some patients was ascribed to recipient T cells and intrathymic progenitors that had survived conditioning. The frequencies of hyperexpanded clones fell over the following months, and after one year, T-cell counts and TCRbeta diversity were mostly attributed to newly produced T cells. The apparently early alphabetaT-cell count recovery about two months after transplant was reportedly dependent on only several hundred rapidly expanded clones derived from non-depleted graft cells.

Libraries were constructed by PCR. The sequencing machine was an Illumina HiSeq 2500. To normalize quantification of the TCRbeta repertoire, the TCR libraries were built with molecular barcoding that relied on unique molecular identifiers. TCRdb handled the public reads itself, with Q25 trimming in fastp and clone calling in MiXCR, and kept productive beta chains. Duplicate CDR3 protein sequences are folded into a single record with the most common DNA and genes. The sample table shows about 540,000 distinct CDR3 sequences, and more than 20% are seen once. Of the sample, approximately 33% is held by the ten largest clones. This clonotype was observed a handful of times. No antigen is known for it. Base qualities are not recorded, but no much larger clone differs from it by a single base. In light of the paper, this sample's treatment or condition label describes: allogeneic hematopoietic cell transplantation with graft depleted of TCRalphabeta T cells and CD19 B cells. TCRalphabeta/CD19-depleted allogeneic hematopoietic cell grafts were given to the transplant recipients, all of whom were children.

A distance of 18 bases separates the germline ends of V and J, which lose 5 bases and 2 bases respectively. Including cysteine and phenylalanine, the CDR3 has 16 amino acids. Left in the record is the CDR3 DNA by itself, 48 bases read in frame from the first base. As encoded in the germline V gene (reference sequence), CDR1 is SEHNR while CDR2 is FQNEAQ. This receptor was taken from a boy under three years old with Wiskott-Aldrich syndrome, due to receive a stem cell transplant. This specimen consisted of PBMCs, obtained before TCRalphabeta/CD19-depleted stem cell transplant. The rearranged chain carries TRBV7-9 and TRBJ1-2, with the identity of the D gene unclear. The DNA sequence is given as TGTGCCAGCAGCACACCCGATACGGAAATAAACTATGGCTACACCTTC. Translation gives CASSTPDTEINYGYTF.